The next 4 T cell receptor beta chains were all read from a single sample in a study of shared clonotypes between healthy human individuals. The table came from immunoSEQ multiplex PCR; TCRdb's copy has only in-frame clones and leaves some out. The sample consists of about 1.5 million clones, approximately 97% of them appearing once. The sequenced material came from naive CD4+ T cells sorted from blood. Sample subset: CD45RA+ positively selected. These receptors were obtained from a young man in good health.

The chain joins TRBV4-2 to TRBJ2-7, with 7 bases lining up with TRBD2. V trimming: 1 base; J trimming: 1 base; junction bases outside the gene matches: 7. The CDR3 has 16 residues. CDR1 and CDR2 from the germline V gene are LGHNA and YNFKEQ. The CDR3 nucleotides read TGTGCCAGCAGCCAAGTCTGGGGGAGGGGATCCTACGAGCAGTACTTC. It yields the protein CASSQVWGRGSYEQYF.

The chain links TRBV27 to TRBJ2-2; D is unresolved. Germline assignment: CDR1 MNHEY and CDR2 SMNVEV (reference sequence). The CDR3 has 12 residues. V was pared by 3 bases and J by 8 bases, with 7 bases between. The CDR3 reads CASSFRRGELFF. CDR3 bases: TGTGCCAGCAGTTTCCGGCGGGGGGAGCTGTTTTTT.

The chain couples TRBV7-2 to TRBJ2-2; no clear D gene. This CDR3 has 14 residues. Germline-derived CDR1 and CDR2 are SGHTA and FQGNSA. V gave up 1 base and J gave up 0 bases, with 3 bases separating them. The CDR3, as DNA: TGTGCCAGCAGCTTAGTACCGAACACCGGGGAGCTGTTTTTT. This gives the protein CASSLVPNTGELFF. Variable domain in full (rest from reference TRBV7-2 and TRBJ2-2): GAGVSQSPSNKVTEKGKDVELRCDPISGHTALYWYRQSLGQGLEFLIYFQGNSAPDKSGLPSDRFSAERTGGSVSTLTIQRTQQEDSAVYLCASSLVPNTGELFFGEGSRLTVL.

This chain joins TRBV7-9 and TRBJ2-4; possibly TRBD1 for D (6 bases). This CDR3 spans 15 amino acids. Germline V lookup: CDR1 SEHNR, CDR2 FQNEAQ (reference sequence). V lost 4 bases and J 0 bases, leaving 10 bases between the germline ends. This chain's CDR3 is CASSSQDRAKNIQYF. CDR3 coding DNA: TGTGCCAGCAGCTCGCAGGACAGAGCCAAAAACATTCAGTACTTC.